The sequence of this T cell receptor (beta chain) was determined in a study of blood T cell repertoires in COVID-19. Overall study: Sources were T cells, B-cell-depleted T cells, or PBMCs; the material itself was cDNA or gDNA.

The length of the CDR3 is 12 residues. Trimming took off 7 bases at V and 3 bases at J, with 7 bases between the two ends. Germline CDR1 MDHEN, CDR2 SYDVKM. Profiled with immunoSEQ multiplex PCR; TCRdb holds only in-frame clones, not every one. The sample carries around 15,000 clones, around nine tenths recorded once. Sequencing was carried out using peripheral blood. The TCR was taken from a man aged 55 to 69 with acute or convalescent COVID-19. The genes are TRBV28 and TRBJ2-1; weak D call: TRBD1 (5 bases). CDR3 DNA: TGTGCCAGCACGACAGTCTACAATGAGCAGTTCTTC. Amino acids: CASTTVYNEQFF.